This T cell receptor (beta chain) derives from a study of T cell responses to AZD1222 COVID-19 vaccine. Here immunoSEQ multiplex PCR was the method, and the copy in TCRdb shows in-frame clones only, minus some. Here the sample spans 110,000 or so clones, 75% to 95% being singletons. Whole-study results and caveats: Across spike, vaccine-associated CD4 TCRs were found, dominant at 160-218 and 743-854. The sample set comprised mostly white British donors with more females, and clonal diversity was possibly underestimated.

As to this clone: Its cognate antigen is unknown.

Germline V gene data show CDR1 as MNHNS and CDR2 as SASEGT. V was clipped by 1 base and J by 4 bases; unmatched bases: 4. The CDR3 totals 16 residues. The V and J genes are TRBV6-1 and TRBJ1-5, with 10 bases that match TRBD1. This receptor was obtained from an adult who received the MenACWY meningococcal vaccine as a control. The sequencing used peripheral blood, collected 28 days after the second dose of the MenACWY control vaccine. In DNA, the CDR3 is TGTGCCAGCAGTGAAGGGACAGGGGGTGGAAATCAGCCCCAGCATTTT. This gives the protein CASSEGTGGGNQPQHF.